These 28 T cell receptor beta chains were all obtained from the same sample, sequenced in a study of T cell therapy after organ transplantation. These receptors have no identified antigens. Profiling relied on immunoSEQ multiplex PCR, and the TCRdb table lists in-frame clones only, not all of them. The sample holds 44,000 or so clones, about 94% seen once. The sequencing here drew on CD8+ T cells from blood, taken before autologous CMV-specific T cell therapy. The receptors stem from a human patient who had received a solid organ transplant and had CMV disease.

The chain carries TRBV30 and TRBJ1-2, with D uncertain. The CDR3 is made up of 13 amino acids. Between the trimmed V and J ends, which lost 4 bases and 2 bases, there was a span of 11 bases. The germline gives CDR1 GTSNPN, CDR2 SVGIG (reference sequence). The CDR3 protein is CAWKGSTNYGYTF. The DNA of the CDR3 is TGTGCCTGGAAAGGGAGCACCAACTATGGCTACACCTTC.

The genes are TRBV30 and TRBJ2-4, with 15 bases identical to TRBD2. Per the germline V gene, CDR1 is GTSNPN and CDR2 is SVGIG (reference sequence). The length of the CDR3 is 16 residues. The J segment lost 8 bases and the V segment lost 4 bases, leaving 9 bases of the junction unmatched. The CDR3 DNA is TGTGCCTGGACCATGGGACTAGCGGGGGGTTTGGACATTCAGTACTTC. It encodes CAWTMGLAGGLDIQYF.

CDR3 nucleotide sequence: TGTGCCAGTAGTATAGTGGGGACAGACCTCTACAATGAGCAGTTCTTC. Translation: CASSIVGTDLYNEQFF. V is TRBV19 and J is TRBJ2-1, with 7 positions matching TRBD1. The CDR3 runs 16 residues. Trimming removed 1 base from V and 3 bases from J; junction bases left unmatched: 6. Germline assignment: CDR1 LNHDA and CDR2 SQIVND (reference sequence).

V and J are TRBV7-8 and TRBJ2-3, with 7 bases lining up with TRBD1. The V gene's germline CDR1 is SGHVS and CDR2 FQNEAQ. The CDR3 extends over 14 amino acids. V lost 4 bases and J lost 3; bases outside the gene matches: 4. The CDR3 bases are TGTGCCAGCAGCTCGGAACAGGGGACAGATACGCAGTATTTT. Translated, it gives CASSSEQGTDTQYF.

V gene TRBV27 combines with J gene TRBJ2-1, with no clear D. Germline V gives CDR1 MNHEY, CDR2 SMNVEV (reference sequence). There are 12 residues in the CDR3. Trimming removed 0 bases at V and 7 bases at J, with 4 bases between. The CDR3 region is CASSLSKNEQFF. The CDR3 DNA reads TGTGCCAGCAGTTTATCGAAGAATGAGCAGTTCTTC.

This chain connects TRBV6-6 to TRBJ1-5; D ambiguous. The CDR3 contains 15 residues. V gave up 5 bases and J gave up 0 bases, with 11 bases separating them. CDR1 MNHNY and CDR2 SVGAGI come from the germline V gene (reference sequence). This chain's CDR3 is CASSTTAYSNQPQHF. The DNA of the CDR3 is TGTGCCAGCAGTACTACAGCATATAGCAATCAGCCCCAGCATTTT.

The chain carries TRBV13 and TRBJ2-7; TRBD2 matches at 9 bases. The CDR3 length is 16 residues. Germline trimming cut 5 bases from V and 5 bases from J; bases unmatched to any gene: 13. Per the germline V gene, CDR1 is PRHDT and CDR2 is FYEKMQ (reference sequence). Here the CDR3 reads CASSLPPGGGAHEQYF. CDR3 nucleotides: TGTGCCAGCAGCCTACCCCCCGGCGGGGGGGCTCACGAGCAGTACTTC.

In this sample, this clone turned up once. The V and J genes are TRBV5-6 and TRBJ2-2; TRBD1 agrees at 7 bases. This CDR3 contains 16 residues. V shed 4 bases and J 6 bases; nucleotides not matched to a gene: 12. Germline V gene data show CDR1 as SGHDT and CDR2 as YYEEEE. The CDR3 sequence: CASSLYRGLGPGELFF. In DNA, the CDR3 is TGTGCCAGCAGCCTCTATAGGGGGCTGGGTCCCGGGGAGCTGTTTTTT.

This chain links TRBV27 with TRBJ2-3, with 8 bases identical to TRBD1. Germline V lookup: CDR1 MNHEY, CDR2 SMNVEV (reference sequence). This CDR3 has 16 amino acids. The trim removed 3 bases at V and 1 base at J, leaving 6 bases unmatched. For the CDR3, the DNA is TGTGCCAGCAGTTTGCCGGGACAGGCGCGCACAGATACGCAGTATTTT. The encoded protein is CASSLPGQARTDTQYF.

The CDR3 coding sequence is TGCAGCGTTGAAGAGACTGGCGAGACCCAGTACTTC. Translated: CSVEETGETQYF. The chain employs TRBV29-1 and TRBJ2-5; no clear D gene. Germline assignment: CDR1 SQVTM and CDR2 ANQGSEA. V lost 0 bases and J 5 bases, leaving 7 bases between the germline ends. CDR3 size: 12 residues. Based on the CDR3 plus reference TRBV29-1 and TRBJ2-5, the full variable domain is SAVISQKPSRDICQRGTSLTIQCQVDSQVTMMFWYRQQPGQSLTLIATANQGSEATYESGFVIDKFPISRPNLTFSTLTVSNMSPEDSSIYLCSVEETGETQYFGPGTRLLVL.

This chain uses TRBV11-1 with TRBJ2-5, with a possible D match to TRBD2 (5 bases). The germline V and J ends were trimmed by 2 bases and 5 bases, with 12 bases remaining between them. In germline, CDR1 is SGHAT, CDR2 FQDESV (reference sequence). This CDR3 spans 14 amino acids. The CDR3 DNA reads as TGTGCCAGCAGCTTAATAACTAGTGTGGAGACCCAGTACTTC. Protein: CASSLITSVETQYF.

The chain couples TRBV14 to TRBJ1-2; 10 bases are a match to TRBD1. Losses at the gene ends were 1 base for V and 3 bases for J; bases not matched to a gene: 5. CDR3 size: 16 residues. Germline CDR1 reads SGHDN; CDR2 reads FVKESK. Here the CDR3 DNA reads TGTGCCAGCAGCCAAGGGGCGGGACAGGGGTACTATGGCTACACCTTC. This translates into CASSQGAGQGYYGYTF.

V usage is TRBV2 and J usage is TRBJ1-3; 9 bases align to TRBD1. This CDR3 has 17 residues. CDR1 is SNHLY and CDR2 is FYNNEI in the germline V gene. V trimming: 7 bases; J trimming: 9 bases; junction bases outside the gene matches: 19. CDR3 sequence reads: CASNRDRDNDKEGTIYF. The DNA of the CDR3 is TGTGCCAGCAACCGGGACAGGGATAATGATAAGGAAGGCACCATATATTTT.

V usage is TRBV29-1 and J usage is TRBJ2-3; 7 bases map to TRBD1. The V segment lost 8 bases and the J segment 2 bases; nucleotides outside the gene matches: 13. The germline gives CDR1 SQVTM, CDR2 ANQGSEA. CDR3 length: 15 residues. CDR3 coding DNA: TGCAGCATACCGGGACAGCCAAATCCCACAGATACGCAGTATTTT. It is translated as CSIPGQPNPTDTQYF.

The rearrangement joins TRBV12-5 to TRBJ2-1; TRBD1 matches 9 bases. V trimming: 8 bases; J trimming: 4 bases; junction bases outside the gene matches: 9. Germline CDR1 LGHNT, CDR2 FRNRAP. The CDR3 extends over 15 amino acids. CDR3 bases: TGTGCTAGTCGCCGGGGACAGGGTGGATACAATGAGCAGTTCTTC. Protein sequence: CASRRGQGGYNEQFF.

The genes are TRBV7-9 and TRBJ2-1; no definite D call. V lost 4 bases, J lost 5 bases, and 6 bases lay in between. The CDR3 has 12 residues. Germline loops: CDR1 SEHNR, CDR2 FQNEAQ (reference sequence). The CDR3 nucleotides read TGTGCCAGCAGCTACGCGGACAATGAGCAGTTCTTC. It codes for CASSYADNEQFF. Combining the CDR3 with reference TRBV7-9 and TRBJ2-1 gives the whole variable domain DTGVSQNPRHKITKRGQNVTFRCDPISEHNRLYWYRQTLGQGPEFLTYFQNEAQLEKSRLLSDRFSAERPKGSFSTLEIQRTEQGDSAMYLCASSYADNEQFFGPGTRLTVL.

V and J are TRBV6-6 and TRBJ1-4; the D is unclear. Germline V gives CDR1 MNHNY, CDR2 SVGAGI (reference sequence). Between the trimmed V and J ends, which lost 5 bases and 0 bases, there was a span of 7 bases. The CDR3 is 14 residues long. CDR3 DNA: TGTGCCAGCAGTCCTGCAACAACTAATGAAAAACTGTTTTTT. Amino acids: CASSPATTNEKLFF.

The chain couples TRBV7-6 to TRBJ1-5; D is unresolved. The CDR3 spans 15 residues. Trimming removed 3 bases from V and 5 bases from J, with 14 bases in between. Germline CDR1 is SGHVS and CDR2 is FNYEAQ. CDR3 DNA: TGTGCCAGCAGCTTTAACGACGAACTCGATCAGCCCCAGCATTTT. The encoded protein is CASSFNDELDQPQHF.

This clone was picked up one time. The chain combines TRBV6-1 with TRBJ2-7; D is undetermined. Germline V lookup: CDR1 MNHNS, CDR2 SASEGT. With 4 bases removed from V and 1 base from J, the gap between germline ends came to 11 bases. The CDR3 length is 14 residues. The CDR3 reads CASSAHGESYEQYF. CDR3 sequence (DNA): TGTGCCAGCAGTGCTCACGGTGAGTCCTACGAGCAGTACTTC.

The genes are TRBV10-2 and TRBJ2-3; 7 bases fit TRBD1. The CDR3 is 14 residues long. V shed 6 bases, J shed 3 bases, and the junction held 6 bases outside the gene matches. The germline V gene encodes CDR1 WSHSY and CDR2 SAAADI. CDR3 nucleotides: TGCGCCAGCAGGGAGACAGGGTGGACAGATACGCAGTATTTT. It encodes CASRETGWTDTQYF.

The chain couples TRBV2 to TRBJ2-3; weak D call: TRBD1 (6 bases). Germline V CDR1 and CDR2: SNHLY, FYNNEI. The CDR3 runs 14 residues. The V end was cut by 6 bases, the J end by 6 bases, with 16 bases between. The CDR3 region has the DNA TGTGCCAGCAGGGCAGGGGAAAGGTCTGATACGCAGTATTTT. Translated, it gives CASRAGERSDTQYF.

The CDR3 spells CASEPAENTEAFF. CDR3 bases: TGTGCCAGCGAGCCGGCGGAGAACACTGAAGCTTTCTTT. The chain couples TRBV6-5 to TRBJ1-1; D gene unclear. CDR1 is MNHEY, CDR2 SVGAGI, per germline. V lost 8 bases and J lost 1, with 11 bases in between. The CDR3 consists of 13 residues.

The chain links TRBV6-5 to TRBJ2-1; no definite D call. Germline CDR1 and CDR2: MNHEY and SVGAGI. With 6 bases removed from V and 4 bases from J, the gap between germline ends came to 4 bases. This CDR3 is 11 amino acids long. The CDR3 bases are TGTGCCAGCAGGGCATACAATGAGCAGTTCTTC. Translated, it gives CASRAYNEQFF.

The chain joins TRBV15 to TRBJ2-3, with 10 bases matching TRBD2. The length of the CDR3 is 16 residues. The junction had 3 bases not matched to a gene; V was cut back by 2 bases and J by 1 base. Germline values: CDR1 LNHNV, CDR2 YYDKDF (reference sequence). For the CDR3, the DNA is TGTGCCACCAGCAGAAGCGGACTAGCGGGCACAGATACGCAGTATTTT. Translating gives CATSRSGLAGTDTQYF. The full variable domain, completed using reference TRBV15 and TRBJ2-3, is DAMVIQNPRYQVTQFGKPVTLSCSQTLNHNVMYWYQQKSSQAPKLLFHYYDKDFNNEADTPDNFQSRRPNTSFCFLDIRSPGLGDTAMYLCATSRSGLAGTDTQYFGPGTRLTVL.

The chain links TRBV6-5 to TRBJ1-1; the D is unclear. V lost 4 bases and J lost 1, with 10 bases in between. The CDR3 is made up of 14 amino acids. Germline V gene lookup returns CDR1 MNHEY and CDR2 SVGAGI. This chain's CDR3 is CASSLAGENTEAFF. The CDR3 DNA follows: TGTGCCAGCAGTTTAGCGGGCGAGAACACTGAAGCTTTCTTT.

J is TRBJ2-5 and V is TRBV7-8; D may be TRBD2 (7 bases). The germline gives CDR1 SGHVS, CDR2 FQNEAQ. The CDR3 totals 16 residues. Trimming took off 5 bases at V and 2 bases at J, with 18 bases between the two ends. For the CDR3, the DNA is TGTGCCAGCAGCCCGGGGGGCGGAAGACGACAAGAGACCCAGTACTTC. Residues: CASSPGGGRRQETQYF.

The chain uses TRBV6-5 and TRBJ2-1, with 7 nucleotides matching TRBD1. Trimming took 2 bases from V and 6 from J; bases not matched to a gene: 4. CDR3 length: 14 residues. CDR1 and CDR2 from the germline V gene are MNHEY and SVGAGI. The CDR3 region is CASSYNGQANEQFF. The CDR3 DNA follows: TGTGCCAGCAGTTACAACGGACAGGCCAATGAGCAGTTCTTC.

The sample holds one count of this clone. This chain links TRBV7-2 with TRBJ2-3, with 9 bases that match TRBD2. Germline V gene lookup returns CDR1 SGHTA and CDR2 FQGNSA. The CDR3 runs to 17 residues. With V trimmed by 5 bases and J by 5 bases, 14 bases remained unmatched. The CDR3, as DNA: TGTGCCAGCAGCCCCCCCCCTAGCGGGGCACAGAGAGATACGCAGTATTTT. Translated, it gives CASSPPPSGAQRDTQYF.